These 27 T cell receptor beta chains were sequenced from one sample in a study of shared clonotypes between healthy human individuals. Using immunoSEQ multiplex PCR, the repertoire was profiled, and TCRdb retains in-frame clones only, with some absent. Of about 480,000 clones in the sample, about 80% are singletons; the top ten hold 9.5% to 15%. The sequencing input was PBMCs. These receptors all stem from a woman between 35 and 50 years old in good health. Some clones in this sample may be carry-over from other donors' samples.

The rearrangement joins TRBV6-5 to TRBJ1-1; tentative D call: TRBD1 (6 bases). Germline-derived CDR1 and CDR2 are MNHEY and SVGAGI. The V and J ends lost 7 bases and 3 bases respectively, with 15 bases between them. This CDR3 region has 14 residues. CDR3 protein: CASTQARGDTEAFF. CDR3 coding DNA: TGTGCCAGCACCCAAGCCAGGGGTGACACTGAAGCTTTCTTT.

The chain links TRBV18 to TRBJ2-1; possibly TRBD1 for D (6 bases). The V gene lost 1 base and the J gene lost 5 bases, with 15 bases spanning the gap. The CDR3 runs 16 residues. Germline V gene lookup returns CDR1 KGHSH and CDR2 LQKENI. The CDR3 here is CASSPQTGTSNNEQFF. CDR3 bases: TGTGCCAGCTCACCACAAACCGGGACATCTAACAATGAGCAGTTCTTC. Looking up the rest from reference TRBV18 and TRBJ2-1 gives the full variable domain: NAGVMQNPRHLVRRRGQEARLRCSPMKGHSHVYWYRQLPEEGLKFMVYLQKENIIDESGMPKERFSAEFPKEGPSILRIQQVVRGDSAAYFCASSPQTGTSNNEQFFGPGTRLTVL.

The CDR3 is CASSIGTLSGTEAFF. Here the CDR3 DNA reads TGTGCCAGTAGTATAGGTACCCTGTCGGGAACTGAAGCTTTCTTT. This chain uses TRBV19 with TRBJ1-1; D gene unclear. The CDR3 has 15 amino acids. Trimming cost V 1 base and J 5 bases, with 14 bases left between them. The germline V gene encodes CDR1 LNHDA and CDR2 SQIVND (reference sequence).

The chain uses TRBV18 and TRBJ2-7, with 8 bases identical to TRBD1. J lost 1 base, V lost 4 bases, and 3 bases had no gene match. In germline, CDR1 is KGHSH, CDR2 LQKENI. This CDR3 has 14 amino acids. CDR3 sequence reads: CASSQGTGSYEQYF. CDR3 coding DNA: TGTGCCAGCTCACAGGGGACAGGTTCCTACGAGCAGTACTTC.

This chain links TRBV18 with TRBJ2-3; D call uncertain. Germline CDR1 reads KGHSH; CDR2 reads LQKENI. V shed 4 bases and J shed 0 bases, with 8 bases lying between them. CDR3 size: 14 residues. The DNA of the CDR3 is TGTGCCAGCTCACTAGGCAGAAGCACAGATACGCAGTATTTT. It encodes CASSLGRSTDTQYF. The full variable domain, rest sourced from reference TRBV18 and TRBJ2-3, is NAGVMQNPRHLVRRRGQEARLRCSPMKGHSHVYWYRQLPEEGLKFMVYLQKENIIDESGMPKERFSAEFPKEGPSILRIQQVVRGDSAAYFCASSLGRSTDTQYFGPGTRLTVL.

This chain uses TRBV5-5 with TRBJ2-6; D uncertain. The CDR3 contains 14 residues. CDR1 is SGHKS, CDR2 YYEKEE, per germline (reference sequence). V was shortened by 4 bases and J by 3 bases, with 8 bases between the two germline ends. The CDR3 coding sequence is TGTGCCAGCAGCCTGGGTGATGGGGCCAACGTCCTGACTTTC. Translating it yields CASSLGDGANVLTF.

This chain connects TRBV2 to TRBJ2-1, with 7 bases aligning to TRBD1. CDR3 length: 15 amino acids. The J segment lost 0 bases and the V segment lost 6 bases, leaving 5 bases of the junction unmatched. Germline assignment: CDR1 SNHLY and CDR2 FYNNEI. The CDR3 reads CASRETGPSYNEQFF. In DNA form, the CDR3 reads TGTGCCAGCAGGGAGACAGGGCCCTCCTACAATGAGCAGTTCTTC.

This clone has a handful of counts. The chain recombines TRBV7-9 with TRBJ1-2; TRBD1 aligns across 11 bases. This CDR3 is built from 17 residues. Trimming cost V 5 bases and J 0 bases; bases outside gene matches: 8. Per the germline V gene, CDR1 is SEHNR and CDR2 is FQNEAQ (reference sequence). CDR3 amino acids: CASSRPGTGGANYGYTF. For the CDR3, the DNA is TGTGCCAGCAGCCGTCCCGGGACAGGGGGAGCTAACTATGGCTACACCTTC. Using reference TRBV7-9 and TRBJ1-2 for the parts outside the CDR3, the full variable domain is DTGVSQNPRHKITKRGQNVTFRCDPISEHNRLYWYRQTLGQGPEFLTYFQNEAQLEKSRLLSDRFSAERPKGSFSTLEIQRTEQGDSAMYLCASSRPGTGGANYGYTFGSGTRLTVV.

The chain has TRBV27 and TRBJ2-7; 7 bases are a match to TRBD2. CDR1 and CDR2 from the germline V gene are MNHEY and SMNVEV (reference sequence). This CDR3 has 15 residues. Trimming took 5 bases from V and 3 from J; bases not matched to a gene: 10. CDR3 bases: TGTGCCAGCAGTGGGGGAGCGGGGCGCTACTACGAGCAGTACTTC. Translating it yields CASSGGAGRYYEQYF.

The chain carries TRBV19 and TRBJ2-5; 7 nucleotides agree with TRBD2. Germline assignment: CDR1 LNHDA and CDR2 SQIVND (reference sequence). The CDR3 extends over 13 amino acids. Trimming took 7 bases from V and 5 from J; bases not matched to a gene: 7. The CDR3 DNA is TGTGCCAGTAATGAGGGGAGGGCCGAGACCCAGTACTTC. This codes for CASNEGRAETQYF.

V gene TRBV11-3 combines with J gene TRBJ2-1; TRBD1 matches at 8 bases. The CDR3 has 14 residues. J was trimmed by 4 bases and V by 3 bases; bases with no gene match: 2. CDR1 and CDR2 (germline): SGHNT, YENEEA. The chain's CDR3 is CASSLGQVYNEQFF. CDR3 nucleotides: TGTGCCAGCAGCTTGGGACAGGTATACAATGAGCAGTTCTTC.

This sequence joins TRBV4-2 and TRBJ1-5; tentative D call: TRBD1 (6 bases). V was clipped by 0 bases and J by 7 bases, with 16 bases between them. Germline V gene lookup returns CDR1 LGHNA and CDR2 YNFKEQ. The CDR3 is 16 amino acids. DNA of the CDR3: TGTGCCAGCAGCCAAGATCCGGAACAGGGATGGCAGCCCCAGCATTTT. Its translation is CASSQDPEQGWQPQHF.

CDR3 sequence reads: CASSSPTGTTNEKLFF. Here the CDR3 DNA reads TGTGCCAGCAGCTCCCCGACAGGGACAACTAATGAAAAACTGTTTTTT. The rearrangement links TRBV7-9 to TRBJ1-4, with TRBD1 matching 7 bases. Germline loops: CDR1 SEHNR, CDR2 FQNEAQ (reference sequence). V gave up 4 bases and J gave up 0 bases; unmatched junction bases: 5. This CDR3 comprises 16 residues.

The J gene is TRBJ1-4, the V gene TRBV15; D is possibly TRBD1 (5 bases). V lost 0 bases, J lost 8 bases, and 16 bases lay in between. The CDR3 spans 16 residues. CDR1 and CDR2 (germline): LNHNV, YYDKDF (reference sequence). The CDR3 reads CATSRDRGATREKLFF. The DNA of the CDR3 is TGTGCCACCAGCAGAGACCGAGGGGCGACTAGGGAAAAACTGTTTTTT.

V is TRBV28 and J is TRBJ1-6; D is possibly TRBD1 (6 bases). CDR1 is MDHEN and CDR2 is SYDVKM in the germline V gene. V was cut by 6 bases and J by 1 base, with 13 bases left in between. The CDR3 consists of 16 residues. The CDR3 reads CASSKGGTSYNSPLHF. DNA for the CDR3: TGTGCCAGCAGCAAGGGGGGGACTTCCTATAATTCACCCCTCCACTTT.

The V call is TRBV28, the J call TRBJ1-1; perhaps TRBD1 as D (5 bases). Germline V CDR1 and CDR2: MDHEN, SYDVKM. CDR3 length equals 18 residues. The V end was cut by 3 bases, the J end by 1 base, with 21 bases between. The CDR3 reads CASSFILSSGGTNTEAFF. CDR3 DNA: TGTGCCAGCAGTTTCATTCTCTCCTCCGGGGGTACGAACACTGAAGCTTTCTTT.

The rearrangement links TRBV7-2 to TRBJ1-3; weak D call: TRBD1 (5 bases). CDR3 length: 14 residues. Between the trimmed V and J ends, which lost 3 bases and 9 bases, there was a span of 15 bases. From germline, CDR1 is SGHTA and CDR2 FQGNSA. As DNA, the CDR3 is TGTGCCAGCAGCTTGAGTTTGACCGGGGGCACCATATATTTT. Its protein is CASSLSLTGGTIYF. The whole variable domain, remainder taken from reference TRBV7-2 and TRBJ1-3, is GAGVSQSPSNKVTEKGKDVELRCDPISGHTALYWYRQSLGQGLEFLIYFQGNSAPDKSGLPSDRFSAERTGGSVSTLTIQRTQQEDSAVYLCASSLSLTGGTIYFGEGSWLTVV.

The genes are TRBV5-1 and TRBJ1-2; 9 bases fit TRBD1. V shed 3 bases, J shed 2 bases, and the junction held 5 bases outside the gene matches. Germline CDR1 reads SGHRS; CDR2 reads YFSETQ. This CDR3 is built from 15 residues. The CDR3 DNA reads TGCGCCAGCAGCTACGGGACAGGGACCAACTATGGCTACACCTTC. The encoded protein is CASSYGTGTNYGYTF.

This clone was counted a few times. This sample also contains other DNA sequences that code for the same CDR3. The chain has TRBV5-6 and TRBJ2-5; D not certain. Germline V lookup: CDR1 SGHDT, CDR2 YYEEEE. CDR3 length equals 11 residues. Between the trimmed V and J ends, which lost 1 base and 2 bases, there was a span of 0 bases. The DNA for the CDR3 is TGTGCCAGCAGCTTGCAAGAGACCCAGTACTTC. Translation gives CASSLQETQYF.

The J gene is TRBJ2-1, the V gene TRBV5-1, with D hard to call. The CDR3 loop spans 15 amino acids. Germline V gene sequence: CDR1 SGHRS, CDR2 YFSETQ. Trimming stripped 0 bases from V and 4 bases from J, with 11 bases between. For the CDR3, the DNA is TGCGCCAGCAGCTTGGGCCTAGACATTTACAATGAGCAGTTCTTC. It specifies CASSLGLDIYNEQFF.

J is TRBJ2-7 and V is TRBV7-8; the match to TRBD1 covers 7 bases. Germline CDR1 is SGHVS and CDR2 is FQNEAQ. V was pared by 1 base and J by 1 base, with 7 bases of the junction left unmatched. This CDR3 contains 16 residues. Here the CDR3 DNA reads TGTGCCAGCAGCTTAGTCTGGACAGGTCGGTCCTACGAGCAGTACTTC. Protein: CASSLVWTGRSYEQYF.

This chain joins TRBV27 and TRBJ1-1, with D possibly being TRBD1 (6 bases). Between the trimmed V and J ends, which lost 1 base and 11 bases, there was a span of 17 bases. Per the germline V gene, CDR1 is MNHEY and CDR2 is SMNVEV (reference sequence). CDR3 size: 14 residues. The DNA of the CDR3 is TGTGCCAGCAGTTTATTGGAAGGGGGGGGGAGCGCTTTCTTT. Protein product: CASSLLEGGGSAFF.

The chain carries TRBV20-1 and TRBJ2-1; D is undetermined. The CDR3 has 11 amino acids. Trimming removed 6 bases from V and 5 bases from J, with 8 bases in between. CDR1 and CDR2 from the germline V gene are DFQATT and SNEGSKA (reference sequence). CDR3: CSATPHNEQFF. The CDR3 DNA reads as TGCAGTGCCACCCCCCACAATGAGCAGTTCTTC.

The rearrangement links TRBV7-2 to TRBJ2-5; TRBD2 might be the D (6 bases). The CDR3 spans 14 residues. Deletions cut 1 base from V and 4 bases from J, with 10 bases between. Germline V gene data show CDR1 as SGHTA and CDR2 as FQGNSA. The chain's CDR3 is CASSLVVGRETQYF. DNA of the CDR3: TGTGCCAGCAGCTTAGTTGTCGGGAGAGAGACCCAGTACTTC. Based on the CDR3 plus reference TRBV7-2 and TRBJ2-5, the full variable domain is GAGVSQSPSNKVTEKGKDVELRCDPISGHTALYWYRQSLGQGLEFLIYFQGNSAPDKSGLPSDRFSAERTGGSVSTLTIQRTQQEDSAVYLCASSLVVGRETQYFGPGTRLLVL.

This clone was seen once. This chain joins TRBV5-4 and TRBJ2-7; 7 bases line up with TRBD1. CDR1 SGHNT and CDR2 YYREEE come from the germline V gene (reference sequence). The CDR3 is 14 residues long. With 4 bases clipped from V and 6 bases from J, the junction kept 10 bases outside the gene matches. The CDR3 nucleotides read TGTGCCAGCAGCCCAGACAGGGCGGTCGGCGAGCAGTACTTC. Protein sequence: CASSPDRAVGEQYF.

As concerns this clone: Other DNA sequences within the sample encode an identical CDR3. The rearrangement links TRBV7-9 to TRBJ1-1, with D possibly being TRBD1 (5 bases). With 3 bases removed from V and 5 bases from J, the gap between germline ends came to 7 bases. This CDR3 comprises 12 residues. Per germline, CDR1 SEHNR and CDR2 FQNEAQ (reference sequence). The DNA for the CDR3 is TGTGCCAGCAGCTTGAGGGGAACTGAAGCTTTCTTT. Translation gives CASSLRGTEAFF.

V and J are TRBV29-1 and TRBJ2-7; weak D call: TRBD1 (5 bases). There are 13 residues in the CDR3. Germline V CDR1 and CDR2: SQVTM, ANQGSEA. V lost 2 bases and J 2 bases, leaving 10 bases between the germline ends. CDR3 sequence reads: CSVETGRTYEQYF. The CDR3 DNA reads TGCAGCGTTGAAACAGGTCGGACCTACGAGCAGTACTTC.